This T cell receptor beta chain was identified in a study of shared clonotypes between healthy human individuals. In the study overall: Each donor contributed plates that comprised three CD4 naive, three CD4 memory, two CD8 naive and one CD8 memory. The study's findings and limits: Even with large depth, rarefaction showed that sorted-subset sequencing was incomplete. A handful of donors held about 5% of naive CD4 clonotypes in common. The generation probabilities recorded for non-shared clonotypes fell below those of clonotypes shared by all four donors.

Points on this clone: Its specificity is not known.

Clones were read by immunoSEQ multiplex PCR, and TCRdb kept only the in-frame ones, dropping some. The data contain some 2,000,000 clones, about 95% of them singletons. The length of the CDR3 is 17 residues. J was trimmed by 5 bases and V by 1 base; bases with no gene match: 8. Germline CDR1 reads LGHNA; CDR2 reads YSLEER. This clonotype originated in a man between 18 and 35 years old in good health. V and J are TRBV4-3 and TRBJ2-5, with 12 bases matching TRBD2. Sequences were obtained from naive CD4+ T cells sorted from blood. The subset is: CD45RA+ positively selected. CDR3 sequence reads: CASSQAPTGTSGETQYF. The CDR3 coding sequence is TGCGCCAGCAGCCAAGCCCCAACCGGGACTAGCGGGGAGACCCAGTACTTC.